The source of this T cell receptor beta chain is a study of blood T cell repertoires in COVID-19. This table comes from immunoSEQ multiplex PCR, and its TCRdb copy is limited to in-frame clones, with some not included. The sample has 280,000 or so clones, 70% to 90% seen once. Trimming took 2 bases from V and 1 from J, leaving 18 bases between them. The CDR3 is 17 amino acids. CDR1 SGHKS and CDR2 YYEKEE come from the germline V gene (reference sequence). This clonotype was obtained from a man in his thirties or forties who had recovered from COVID-19. V and J are TRBV5-5 and TRBJ1-1; a possible D gene is TRBD1 (6 bases). Input material: PBMCs or T cells enriched from blood (not recorded which). CDR3: CASSFKSLGTSNTEAFF. DNA for the CDR3: TGTGCCAGCAGCTTTAAGTCTCTGGGGACATCGAACACTGAAGCTTTCTTT.